This paragraph reports one T cell receptor beta chain. This record comes from a study of control samples from healthy donors and cancer patients. TCRdb's table, derived via immunoSEQ multiplex PCR, lists solely in-frame clones and lacks some. The sample holds tens of thousands of clones, 75% to 85% seen once. This CDR3 contains 15 residues. The ends were cut back, 4 bases at V and 6 bases at J, with 15 bases in the middle. Germline CDR1 MGHDK, CDR2 SYGVNS. This TCR derives from a man aged 55-75 years in good health. The chain combines TRBV25-1 with TRBJ2-2; no reliable D call. Sequences were obtained from blood. CDR3 in amino acids: CASSVAAPSPGELFF. CDR3 nucleotide sequence: TGTGCCAGCAGTGTGGCAGCCCCCTCCCCCGGGGAGCTGTTTTTT.